This T cell receptor beta chain was captured by sequencing in a study of blood T cell repertoires in COVID-19. The CDR3 is made up of 14 amino acids. Germline V gene lookup returns CDR1 SNHLY and CDR2 FYNNEI. Trimming removed 3 bases at V and 2 bases at J, with 10 bases between. Authors' methods: Researchers report that nucleated cell counts were estimated from reference gene primer amplification. Only in-frame clones appear in the TCRdb table, and some are missing; sequencing was by immunoSEQ multiplex PCR. The DNA gave D and trimming, while V, J and clone size come from that table. Here the sample spans some 200,000 clones, 75% to 85% being singletons.

Sequenced sample: peripheral blood. The sequence came from a woman of 80 years or more with COVID-19, enrolled during active disease. The rearrangement uses TRBV2 and TRBJ1-2; no firm D call. CDR3 DNA: TGTGCCAGCAGTGAGGGCAGATCCAACTATGGCTACACCTTC. As protein: CASSEGRSNYGYTF. Complete variable domain (other parts from reference TRBV2 and TRBJ1-2): EPEVTQTPSHQVTQMGQEVILRCVPISNHLYFYWYRQILGQKVEFLVSFYNNEISEKSEIFDDQFSVERPDGSNFTLKIRSTKLEDSAMYFCASSEGRSNYGYTFGSGTRLTVV.